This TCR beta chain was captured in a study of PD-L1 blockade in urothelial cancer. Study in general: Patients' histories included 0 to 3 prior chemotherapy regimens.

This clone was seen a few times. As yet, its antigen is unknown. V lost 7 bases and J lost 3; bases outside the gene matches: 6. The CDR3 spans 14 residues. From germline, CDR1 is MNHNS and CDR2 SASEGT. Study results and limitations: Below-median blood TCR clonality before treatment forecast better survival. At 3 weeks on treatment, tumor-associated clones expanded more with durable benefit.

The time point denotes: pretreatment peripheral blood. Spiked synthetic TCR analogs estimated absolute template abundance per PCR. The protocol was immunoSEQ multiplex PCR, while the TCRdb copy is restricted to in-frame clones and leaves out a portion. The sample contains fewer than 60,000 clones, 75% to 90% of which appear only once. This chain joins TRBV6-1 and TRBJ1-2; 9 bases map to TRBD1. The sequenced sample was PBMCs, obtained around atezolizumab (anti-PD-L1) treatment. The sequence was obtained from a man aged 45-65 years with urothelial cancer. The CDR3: CASTPDRGYYGYTF. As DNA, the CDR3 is TGTGCCAGCACCCCGGACAGGGGCTACTATGGCTACACCTTC.